This TCR beta chain was found in a study of molecular identifiers for immune sequencing clone quantification. This CDR3 contains 17 residues. V lost 2 bases, J lost 10 bases, and 23 bases lay in between. Germline CDR1 reads LGHDT; CDR2 reads YNNKEL (reference sequence). Each CDR3 protein is one row after TCRdb ran MiXCR on the PCR reads. The top ten clones hold under 0.85% of a sample with a few hundred thousand distinct CDR3 sequences, around 23% of them seen once. This clonotype was found a few times. Sequenced: naive CD8+ T cells from blood, with Jurkat cell RNA spiked in. The subset is: FACS-sorted CD8+CD4-CCR7+CD45RA+ naive T cells. The rearrangement joins TRBV3-1 to TRBJ1-4, with D perhaps TRBD1 (5 bases). The clonotype was recovered from a human donor in good health. Some libraries in this study had Jurkat cell RNA spiked in. CDR3 protein: CASSQSGTGETRGKLFF. In DNA form, the CDR3 reads TGTGCCAGCAGCCAATCGGGGACTGGTGAAACGAGGGGAAAACTGTTTTTT.